The 23 T cell receptor beta chains presented below share a single source sample, sequenced in a study of cytomegalovirus exposure and HLA in healthy donors. PCR was performed using 60 Vbeta and 13 Jbeta primers. TCRdb's table, derived via immunoSEQ multiplex PCR, lists solely in-frame clones and lacks some. Found here are about 190,000 clones, just under 75% of them singletons; the top ten hold more than 4%. Input material: PBMCs. Receptor source: a man aged 30 to 45 in good health and CMV-seropositive.

Only a few counts were recorded for this clone. The V and J genes are TRBV28 and TRBJ2-3; D unresolved. Trimming removed 5 bases from V and 3 bases from J, with 21 bases in between. In germline, CDR1 is MDHEN, CDR2 SYDVKM. The CDR3 is 17 residues long. The CDR3 is CASSLTAGVGLTDTQYF. The CDR3 DNA sequence: TGTGCCAGCAGTCTCACCGCAGGCGTGGGTTTAACAGATACGCAGTATTTT. The variable domain in full, with the rest retrieved from reference TRBV28 and TRBJ2-3, is DVKVTQSSRYLVKRTGEKVFLECVQDMDHENMFWYRQDPGLGLRLIYFSYDVKMKEKGDIPEGYSVSREKKERFSLILESASTNQTSMYLCASSLTAGVGLTDTQYFGPGTRLTVL.

This chain links TRBV30 with TRBJ1-6; 8 nucleotides match TRBD1. V lost 5 bases, J lost 5 bases, and 5 bases stayed unmatched. Germline CDR1 GTSNPN, CDR2 SVGIG (reference sequence). CDR3 length equals 14 residues. DNA for the CDR3: TGTGCCTGGGGCAGGGGGCGGAATAATTCACCCCTCCACTTT. The encoded protein is CAWGRGRNNSPLHF.

The CDR3 is CASSPQGAVAGELFF. The CDR3 DNA reads TGTGCCAGCAGCCCACAGGGGGCCGTGGCCGGGGAGCTGTTTTTT. V usage is TRBV7-3 and J usage is TRBJ2-2, with 9 bases lining up with TRBD1. CDR1 is SGHTA and CDR2 is FQGTGA in the germline V gene. V dropped 5 bases and J dropped 6; count of bases not matched to a gene: 7. CDR3 length equals 15 residues.

This rearrangement joins TRBV5-1 to TRBJ2-2; TRBD2 aligns across 8 bases. The CDR3 is 15 residues long. V was pared by 6 bases and J by 7 bases, with 11 bases of the junction left unmatched. Germline V gives CDR1 SGHRS, CDR2 YFSETQ. CDR3 amino acids: CASTGSAGEVGELFF. For the CDR3, the DNA is TGCGCCAGCACCGGGTCAGCGGGAGAGGTCGGGGAGCTGTTTTTT.

This rearrangement joins TRBV7-2 to TRBJ2-1; 16 bases agree with TRBD2. CDR1 SGHTA and CDR2 FQGNSA come from the germline V gene. This CDR3 has 16 residues. V trimming: 4 bases; J trimming: 7 bases; junction bases outside the gene matches: 4. CDR3 residues: CASSSGLAGGLNEQFF. The CDR3 nucleotides read TGTGCCAGCAGCTCGGGACTAGCGGGGGGGTTGAATGAGCAGTTCTTC.

The chain combines TRBV6-5 with TRBJ2-1; 7 bases are shared with TRBD2. The CDR3 loop spans 15 amino acids. Germline lookup yields CDR1 MNHEY and CDR2 SVGAGI. J was trimmed by 2 bases and V by 2 bases; bases with no gene match: 3. The CDR3 DNA reads as TGTGCCAGCAGTTACGGCGGGGGTACCTACAATGAGCAGTTCTTC. This encodes CASSYGGGTYNEQFF.

The chain combines TRBV6-5 with TRBJ1-5; TRBD1 might be the D (6 bases). V was clipped by 5 bases and J by 3 bases, with 8 bases between them. Germline lookup yields CDR1 MNHEY and CDR2 SVGAGI. The CDR3 has 13 residues. The CDR3 loop reads CASSRQVNQPQHF. The DNA of the CDR3 is TGTGCCAGCAGTCGACAGGTCAATCAGCCCCAGCATTTT.

The chain couples TRBV2 to TRBJ1-2; a weak D match, TRBD1 (6 bases). Germline V gene data show CDR1 as SNHLY and CDR2 as FYNNEI. The CDR3 is 14 amino acids. Trimming pared 3 bases from V and 8 bases from J, leaving 16 bases between. The CDR3 here is CASSDSNSGGGYTF. In DNA form, the CDR3 reads TGTGCCAGCAGTGATAGCAACAGTGGGGGCGGCTACACCTTC. Drawing the rest from reference TRBV2 and TRBJ1-2, the complete variable domain is EPEVTQTPSHQVTQMGQEVILRCVPISNHLYFYWYRQILGQKVEFLVSFYNNEISEKSEIFDDQFSVERPDGSNFTLKIRSTKLEDSAMYFCASSDSNSGGGYTFGSGTRLTVV.

V gene TRBV18 combines with J gene TRBJ1-3; 9 nucleotides agree with TRBD1. V shed 1 base, J shed 2 bases, and the junction held 3 bases outside the gene matches. CDR1 is KGHSH and CDR2 is LQKENI in the germline V gene. The CDR3 is 16 residues long. The CDR3 here is CASSPRDRVPGNTIYF. The CDR3 DNA follows: TGTGCCAGCTCACCACGGGACAGGGTTCCTGGAAACACCATATATTTT.

The genes are TRBV6-5 and TRBJ2-2, with D possibly TRBD2 on 6 matching bases. Trimming took 2 bases from V and 7 from J, leaving 14 bases between them. Germline CDR1 and CDR2: MNHEY and SVGAGI. The CDR3 runs 15 residues. The CDR3 nucleotides read TGTGCCAGCAGTTACGGGAGGAGGAGCGGCGGGGAGCTGTTTTTT. Protein sequence: CASSYGRRSGGELFF.

This chain connects TRBV10-3 to TRBJ1-5, with a possible D match to TRBD1 (6 bases). V was cut by 0 bases and J by 1 base, with 19 bases left in between. The CDR3 has 19 residues. Germline V gives CDR1 ENHRY, CDR2 SYGVKD. CDR3 DNA sequence: TGTGCCATCAGTGAGTCGACTCAGGGGCCGCCTTTGAGCAATCAGCCCCAGCATTTT. Protein product: CAISESTQGPPLSNQPQHF.

This sequence joins TRBV29-1 and TRBJ2-5; D is perhaps TRBD2 (5 bases). The end of the DNA aligns better with TRBJ2-7, so the J call may be wrong. The CDR3 runs to 13 residues. Germline CDR1 is SQVTM and CDR2 is ANQGSEA. CDR3 sequence reads: CSTRRGPGYEQYF. CDR3 in DNA: TGCAGCACCCGAAGAGGGCCGGGATACGAGCAGTACTTC.

J is TRBJ1-5 and V is TRBV2; unclear D gene. Germline V CDR1 and CDR2: SNHLY, FYNNEI. V was pared by 3 bases and J by 6 bases, with 12 bases between. The CDR3 sequence is 14 residues long. The chain's CDR3 is CASSDYRSVQPQHF. The CDR3 DNA is TGTGCCAGCAGTGATTATAGGAGCGTTCAGCCCCAGCATTTT.

This clone appeared a single time. The chain employs TRBV19 and TRBJ1-1; a possible D gene is TRBD1 (6 bases). The CDR3 sequence is 14 residues long. Germline V lookup: CDR1 LNHDA, CDR2 SQIVND (reference sequence). V was shortened by 5 bases and J by 6 bases, with 16 bases between the two germline ends. CDR3 in amino acids: CASSPGQSGPEAFF. The CDR3 nucleotides read TGTGCCAGTAGTCCCGGACAGAGTGGCCCTGAAGCTTTCTTT.

The genes are TRBV5-6 and TRBJ1-5, with D perhaps matching TRBD1 (6 bases). The V gene's germline CDR1 is SGHDT and CDR2 YYEEEE. The length of the CDR3 is 14 residues. The V end lost 4 bases, the J end lost 4 bases, and 12 bases lay between the germline ends. For the CDR3, the DNA is TGTGCCAGCAGCGGACGGACAGATAATCAGCCCCAGCATTTT. Protein product: CASSGRTDNQPQHF.

V gene TRBV9 combines with J gene TRBJ2-3, with 10 bases aligning to TRBD1. The CDR3 loop spans 17 amino acids. Germline-derived CDR1 and CDR2 are SGDLS and YYNGEE. V shed 3 bases, J shed 3 bases, and the junction held 10 bases outside the gene matches. The CDR3, as DNA: TGTGCCAGCAGCGAGCGGGTCGGGACAGGGGCTACAGATACGCAGTATTTT. Translation gives CASSERVGTGATDTQYF.

The rearrangement uses TRBV9 and TRBJ2-1, with 13 bases that match TRBD2. In germline, CDR1 is SGDLS, CDR2 YYNGEE. The CDR3 has 16 residues. V was clipped by 4 bases and J by 5 bases; unmatched bases: 6. The DNA of the CDR3 is TGTGCCAGCAGCTTTCGGACTAGCGGGGGCAACAATGAGCAGTTCTTC. Amino acid sequence: CASSFRTSGGNNEQFF.

This clone was picked up a small number of times. The genes are TRBV30 and TRBJ2-3; D unresolved. V dropped 3 bases and J dropped 4 bases, with 8 bases sitting between them. The germline gives CDR1 GTSNPN, CDR2 SVGIG (reference sequence). This CDR3 contains 12 residues. CDR3 sequence reads: CAWRSVADTQYF. CDR3 nucleotides: TGTGCCTGGAGGTCGGTGGCAGATACGCAGTATTTT.

This clone appeared a few times. This sequence joins TRBV28 and TRBJ2-1; 9 nucleotides match TRBD2. This CDR3 contains 16 residues. Trimming took 1 base from V and 4 from J; bases not matched to a gene: 5. Germline CDR1 and CDR2: MDHEN and SYDVKM. The CDR3 bases are TGTGCCAGCAGTTTATCGGGACTAGCTCGGTACAATGAGCAGTTCTTC. Protein sequence: CASSLSGLARYNEQFF.

This rearrangement joins TRBV18 to TRBJ1-3; no firm D call. The length of the CDR3 is 13 residues. CDR1 KGHSH and CDR2 LQKENI come from the germline V gene. The V and J ends lost 3 bases and 0 bases respectively, with 3 bases between them. CDR3 in DNA: TGTGCCAGCTCACCCAACTCTGGAAACACCATATATTTT. Its translation is CASSPNSGNTIYF.

This clone came up a few times. For the CDR3, the DNA is TGTGCCAGTAGTATTAAGGGCAGGGGCAATCAGCCCCAGCATTTT. Residues: CASSIKGRGNQPQHF. This chain links TRBV19 with TRBJ1-5, with D possibly being TRBD1 (5 bases). The CDR3 consists of 15 residues. Germline V gene sequence: CDR1 LNHDA, CDR2 SQIVND (reference sequence). V lost 3 bases and J lost 2, with 11 bases in between. Combining the CDR3 with reference TRBV19 and TRBJ1-5 gives the whole variable domain DGGITQSPKYLFRKEGQNVTLSCEQNLNHDAMYWYRQDPGQGLRLIYYSQIVNDFQKGDIAEGYSVSREKKESFPLTVTSAQKNPTAFYLCASSIKGRGNQPQHFGDGTRLSIL.

V is TRBV11-2 and J is TRBJ1-3; a possible D gene is TRBD1 (6 bases). CDR1 is SGHAT, CDR2 FQNNGV, per germline. The CDR3 sequence is 15 residues long. Trimming took off 5 bases at V and 2 bases at J, with 13 bases between the two ends. In DNA form, the CDR3 reads TGTGCCAGCAGCCTAAACTGGGGGCCTGGAAACACCATATATTTT. This gives the protein CASSLNWGPGNTIYF.

With regard to this clone: Distinct nucleotide sequences in the sample also encode this CDR3. This chain links TRBV28 with TRBJ2-7, with 7 bases aligning to TRBD2. In germline, CDR1 is MDHEN, CDR2 SYDVKM. This CDR3 contains 15 residues. V lost 7 bases and J lost 4; bases outside the gene matches: 13. The CDR3 DNA reads as TGTGCCAGCACCTCGCGCGGGGGACCCCTTTACGAGCAGTACTTC. It encodes CASTSRGGPLYEQYF.